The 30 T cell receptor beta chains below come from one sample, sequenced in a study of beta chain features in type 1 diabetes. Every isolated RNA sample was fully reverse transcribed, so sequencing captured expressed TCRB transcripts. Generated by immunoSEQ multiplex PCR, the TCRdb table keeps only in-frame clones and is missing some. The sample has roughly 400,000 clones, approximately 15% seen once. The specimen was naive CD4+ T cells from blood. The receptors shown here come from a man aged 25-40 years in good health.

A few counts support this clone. The CDR3 nucleotides are TGTGCCAGCAGCCAAGTCCTCACCCCTGCACGAGGAGAAAAACTGTTTTTT. This encodes CASSQVLTPARGEKLFF. V is TRBV14 and J is TRBJ1-4, with no clear D. This CDR3 contains 17 residues. Germline assignment: CDR1 SGHDN and CDR2 FVKESK. Trimming pared 1 base from V and 8 bases from J, leaving 20 bases between.

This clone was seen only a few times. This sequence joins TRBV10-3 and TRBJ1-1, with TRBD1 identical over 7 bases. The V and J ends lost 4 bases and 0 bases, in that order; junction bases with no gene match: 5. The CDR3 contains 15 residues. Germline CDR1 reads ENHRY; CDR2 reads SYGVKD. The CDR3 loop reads CAISGKQGMNTEAFF. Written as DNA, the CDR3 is TGTGCCATCAGTGGGAAACAGGGGATGAACACTGAAGCTTTCTTT.

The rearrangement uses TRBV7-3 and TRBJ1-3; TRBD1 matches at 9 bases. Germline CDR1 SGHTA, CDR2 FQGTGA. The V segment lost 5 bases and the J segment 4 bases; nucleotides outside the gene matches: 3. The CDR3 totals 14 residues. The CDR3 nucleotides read TGTGCCAGCAGCCCACAGGGGGCGGGAAACACCATATATTTT. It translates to CASSPQGAGNTIYF.

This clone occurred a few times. The CDR3 nucleotides are TGTGCCACCAGCAGAGTCGGCGGGGTACCACAAGAGACCCAGTACTTC. It translates to CATSRVGGVPQETQYF. This rearrangement joins TRBV15 to TRBJ2-5, with TRBD2 as a possible D gene (6 bases). The CDR3 has 16 amino acids. Deletions cut 1 base from V and 2 bases from J, with 14 bases between. CDR1 is LNHNV, CDR2 YYDKDF, per germline (reference sequence).

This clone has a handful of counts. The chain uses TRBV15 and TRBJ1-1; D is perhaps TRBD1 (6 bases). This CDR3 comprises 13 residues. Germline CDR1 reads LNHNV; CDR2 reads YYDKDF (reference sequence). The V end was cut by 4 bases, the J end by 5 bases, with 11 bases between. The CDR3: CATSTTQGTEAFF. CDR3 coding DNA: TGTGCCACCAGCACAACACAGGGTACTGAAGCTTTCTTT.

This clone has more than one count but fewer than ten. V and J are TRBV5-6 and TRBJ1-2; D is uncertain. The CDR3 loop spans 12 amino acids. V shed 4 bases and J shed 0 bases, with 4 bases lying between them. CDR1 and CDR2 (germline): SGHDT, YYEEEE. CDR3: CASSTANYGYTF. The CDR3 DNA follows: TGTGCCAGCAGCACGGCTAACTATGGCTACACCTTC.

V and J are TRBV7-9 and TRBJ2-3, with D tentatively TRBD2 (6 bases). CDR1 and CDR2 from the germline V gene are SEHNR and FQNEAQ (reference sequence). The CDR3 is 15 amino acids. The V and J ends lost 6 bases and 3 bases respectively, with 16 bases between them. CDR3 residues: CASSKTGTVTDTQYF. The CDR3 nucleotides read TGTGCCAGCAGTAAAACCGGGACTGTTACAGATACGCAGTATTTT.

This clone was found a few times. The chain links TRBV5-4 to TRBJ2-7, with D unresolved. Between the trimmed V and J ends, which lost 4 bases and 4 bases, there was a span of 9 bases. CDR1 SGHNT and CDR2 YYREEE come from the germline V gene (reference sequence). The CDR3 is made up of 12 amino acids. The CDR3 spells CASSRNTYEQYF. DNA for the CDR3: TGTGCCAGCAGCAGAAACACTTACGAGCAGTACTTC.

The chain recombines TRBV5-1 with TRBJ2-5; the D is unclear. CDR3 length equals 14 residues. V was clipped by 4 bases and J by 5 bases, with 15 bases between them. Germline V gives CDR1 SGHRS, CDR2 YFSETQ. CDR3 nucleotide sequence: TGCGCCAGCAGCCCCGGACGGATAAGGGAGACCCAGTACTTC. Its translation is CASSPGRIRETQYF.

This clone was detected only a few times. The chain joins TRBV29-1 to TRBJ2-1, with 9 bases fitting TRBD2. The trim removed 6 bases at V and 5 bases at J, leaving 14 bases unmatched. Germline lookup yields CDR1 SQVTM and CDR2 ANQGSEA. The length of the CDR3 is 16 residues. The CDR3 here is CSVNRLADDLNNEQFF. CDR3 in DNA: TGCAGCGTGAATAGACTAGCGGATGATCTAAACAATGAGCAGTTCTTC.

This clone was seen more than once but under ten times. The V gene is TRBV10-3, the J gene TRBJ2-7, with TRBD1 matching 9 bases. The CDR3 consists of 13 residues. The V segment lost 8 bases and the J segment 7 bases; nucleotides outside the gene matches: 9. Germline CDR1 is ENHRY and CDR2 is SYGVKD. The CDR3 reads CAIDDRGSGEQYF. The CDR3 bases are TGTGCCATCGATGACAGGGGGTCGGGAGAGCAGTACTTC.

The CDR3, as DNA: TGTGCCAGCAGTGAATCAGGGGAGCAGTTCTTC. As protein: CASSESGEQFF. The chain employs TRBV6-6 and TRBJ2-1, with D possibly TRBD1 on 5 matching bases. V dropped 5 bases and J dropped 10 bases, with 9 bases sitting between them. CDR1 and CDR2 from the germline V gene are MNHNY and SVGAGI (reference sequence). CDR3 length: 11 residues.

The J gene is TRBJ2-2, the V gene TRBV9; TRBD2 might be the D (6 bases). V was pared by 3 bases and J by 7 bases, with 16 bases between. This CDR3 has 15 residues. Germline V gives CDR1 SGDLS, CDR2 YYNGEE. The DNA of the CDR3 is TGTGCCAGCAGCGAGAGGGACTCTGCGGGCGGGGAGCTGTTTTTT. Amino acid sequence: CASSERDSAGGELFF.

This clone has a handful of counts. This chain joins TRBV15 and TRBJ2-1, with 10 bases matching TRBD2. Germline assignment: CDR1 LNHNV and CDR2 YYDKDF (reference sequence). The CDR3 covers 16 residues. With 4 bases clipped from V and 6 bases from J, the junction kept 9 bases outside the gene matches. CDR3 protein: CATSTISGRYINEQFF. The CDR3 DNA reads TGTGCCACCAGCACCATTAGCGGGAGGTATATCAATGAGCAGTTCTTC.

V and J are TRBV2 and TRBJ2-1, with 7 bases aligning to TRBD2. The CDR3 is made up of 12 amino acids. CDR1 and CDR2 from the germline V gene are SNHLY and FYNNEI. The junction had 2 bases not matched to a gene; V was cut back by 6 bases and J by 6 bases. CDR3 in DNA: TGTGCCAGCAGGAGACTAGCCAATGAGCAGTTCTTC. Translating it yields CASRRLANEQFF.

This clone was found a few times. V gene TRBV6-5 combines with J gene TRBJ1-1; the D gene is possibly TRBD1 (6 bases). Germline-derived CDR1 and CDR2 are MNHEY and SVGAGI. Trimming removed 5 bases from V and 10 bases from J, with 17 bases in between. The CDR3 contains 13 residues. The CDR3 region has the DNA TGTGCCAGCAGTCCGACGGGACACCCACTAGCTTTCTTT. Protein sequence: CASSPTGHPLAFF.

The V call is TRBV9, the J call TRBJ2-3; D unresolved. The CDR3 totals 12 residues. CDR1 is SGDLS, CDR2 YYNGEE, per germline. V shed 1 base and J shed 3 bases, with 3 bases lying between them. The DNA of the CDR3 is TGTGCCAGCAGCGTACATACAGATACGCAGTATTTT. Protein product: CASSVHTDTQYF.

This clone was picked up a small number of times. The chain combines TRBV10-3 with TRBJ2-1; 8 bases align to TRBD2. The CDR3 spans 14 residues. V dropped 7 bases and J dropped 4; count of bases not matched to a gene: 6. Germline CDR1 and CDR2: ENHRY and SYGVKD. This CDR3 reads CAITGGGQYNEQFF. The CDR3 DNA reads TGTGCCATCACCGGGGGGGGTCAGTACAATGAGCAGTTCTTC.

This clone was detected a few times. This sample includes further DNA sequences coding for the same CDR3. CDR3 protein: CASRTGTDTQYF. In nucleotides, the CDR3 is TGTGCCAGCAGGACGGGAACAGATACGCAGTATTTT. V and J are TRBV7-2 and TRBJ2-3; tentatively, D is TRBD2 (5 bases). The germline V gene has CDR1 SGHTA and CDR2 FQGNSA. The CDR3 covers 12 residues. Trimming took 6 bases from V and 3 from J, leaving 7 bases between them.

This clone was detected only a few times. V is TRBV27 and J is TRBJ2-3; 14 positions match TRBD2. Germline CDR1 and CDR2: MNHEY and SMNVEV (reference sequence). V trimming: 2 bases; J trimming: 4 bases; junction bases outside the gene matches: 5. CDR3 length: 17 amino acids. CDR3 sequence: CASSLVGTSGSSDTQYF. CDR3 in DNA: TGTGCCAGCAGTTTAGTGGGGACTAGCGGGAGTTCAGATACGCAGTATTTT.

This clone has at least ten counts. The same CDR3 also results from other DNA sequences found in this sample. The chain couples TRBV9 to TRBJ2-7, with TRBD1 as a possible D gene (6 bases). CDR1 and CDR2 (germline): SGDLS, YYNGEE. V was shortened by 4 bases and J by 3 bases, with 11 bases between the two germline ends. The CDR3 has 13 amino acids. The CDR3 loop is CASSLQQGYEQYF. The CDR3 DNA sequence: TGTGCCAGCAGCCTTCAACAGGGCTACGAGCAGTACTTC.

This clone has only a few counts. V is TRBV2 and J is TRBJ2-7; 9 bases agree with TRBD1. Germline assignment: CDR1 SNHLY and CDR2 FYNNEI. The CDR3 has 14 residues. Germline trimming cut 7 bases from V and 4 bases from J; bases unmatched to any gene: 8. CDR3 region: CASTGTGSMYEQYF. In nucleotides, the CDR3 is TGTGCCAGCACCGGGACAGGGTCAATGTACGAGCAGTACTTC.

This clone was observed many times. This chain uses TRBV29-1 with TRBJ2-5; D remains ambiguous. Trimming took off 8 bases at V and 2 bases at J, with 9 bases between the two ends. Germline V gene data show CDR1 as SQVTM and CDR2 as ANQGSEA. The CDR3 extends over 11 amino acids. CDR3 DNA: TGCAGCACGCGGCAACAAGAGACCCAGTACTTC. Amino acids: CSTRQQETQYF.

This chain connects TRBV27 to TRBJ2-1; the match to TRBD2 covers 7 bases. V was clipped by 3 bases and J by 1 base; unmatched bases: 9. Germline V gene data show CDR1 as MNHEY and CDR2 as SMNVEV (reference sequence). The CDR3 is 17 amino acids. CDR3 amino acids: CASSLTSPRGSYNEQFF. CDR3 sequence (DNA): TGTGCCAGCAGTTTGACTAGCCCAAGAGGTTCCTACAATGAGCAGTTCTTC.

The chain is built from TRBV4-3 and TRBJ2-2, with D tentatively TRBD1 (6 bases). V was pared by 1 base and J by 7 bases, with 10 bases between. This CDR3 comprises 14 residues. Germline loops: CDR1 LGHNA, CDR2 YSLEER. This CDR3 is CASSQGRGIGELFF. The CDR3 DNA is TGCGCCAGCAGCCAAGGAAGGGGGATCGGGGAGCTGTTTTTT.

CDR3 bases: TGTGCCAGCAGCGTGGGGGGCCACAGTAGCACAGATACGCAGTATTTT. Translation gives CASSVGGHSSTDTQYF. The chain recombines TRBV7-9 with TRBJ2-3; possibly TRBD1 or TRBD2 for D (6 bases each). The CDR3 is made up of 16 amino acids. Germline V gene sequence: CDR1 SEHNR, CDR2 FQNEAQ (reference sequence). Between the trimmed V and J ends, which lost 5 bases and 0 bases, there was a span of 15 bases.

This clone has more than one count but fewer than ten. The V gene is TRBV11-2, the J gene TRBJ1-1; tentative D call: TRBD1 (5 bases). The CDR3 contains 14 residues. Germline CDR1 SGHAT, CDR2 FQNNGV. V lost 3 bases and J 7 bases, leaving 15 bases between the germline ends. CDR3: CASSLERGSSEAFF. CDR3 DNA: TGTGCCAGCAGCTTGGAGAGGGGATCGAGTGAAGCTTTCTTT.

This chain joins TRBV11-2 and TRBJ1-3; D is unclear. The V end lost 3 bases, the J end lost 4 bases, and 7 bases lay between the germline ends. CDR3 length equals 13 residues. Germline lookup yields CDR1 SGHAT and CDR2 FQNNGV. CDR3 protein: CASSLAEGNTIYF. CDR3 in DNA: TGTGCCAGCAGCTTGGCGGAGGGAAACACCATATATTTT.

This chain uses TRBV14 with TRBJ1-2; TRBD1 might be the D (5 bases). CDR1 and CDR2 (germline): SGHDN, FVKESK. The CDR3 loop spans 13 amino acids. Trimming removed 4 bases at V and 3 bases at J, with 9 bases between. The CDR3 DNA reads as TGTGCCAGCAGCCGGGACGGACACTATGGCTACACCTTC. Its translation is CASSRDGHYGYTF.

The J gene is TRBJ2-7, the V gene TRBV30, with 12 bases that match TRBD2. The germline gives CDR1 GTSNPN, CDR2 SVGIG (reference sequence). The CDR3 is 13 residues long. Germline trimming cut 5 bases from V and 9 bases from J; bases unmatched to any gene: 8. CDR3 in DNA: TGTGCCTGGGGACTAGCGGGATTTGAGAGGCAGTACGTC. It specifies CAWGLAGFERQYV.